This T cell receptor (beta chain) was captured by sequencing in a study of regulatory dendritic cells for organ transplantation. Background on the study: Regulatory dendritic cells were monocyte-derived, receiving vitamin D3 on days 0 and 4 and IL-10 on day 4.

Notes on this clone: Its specificity is not known.

The table came from immunoSEQ multiplex PCR; TCRdb's copy has only in-frame clones and leaves some out. The sample consists of 10,000 to 15,000 clones, under 90% of them appearing once. This CDR3 contains 15 residues. Trimming took off 0 bases at V and 6 bases at J, with 12 bases between the two ends. Germline V gene data show CDR1 as LNHNV and CDR2 as YYDKDF (reference sequence). CFSE-labeled sorted T cells met regulatory or mature dendritic cells for around five days. Sample: naive CD8+ T cells from blood cultured with regulatory dendritic cells. Documented subset: CD45RA+ naive T cells. This clonotype was obtained from a human donor in good health. V usage is TRBV15 and J usage is TRBJ1-5; D gene ambiguous. The CDR3 sequence: CATSRDVGLGQPQHF. The CDR3 DNA reads as TGTGCCACCAGCAGAGATGTGGGTCTTGGTCAGCCCCAGCATTTT.